A selection of T cell receptor beta chains follows, all from one sample in a study of control samples from healthy donors and cancer patients. Sequenced by immunoSEQ multiplex PCR; TCRdb stores in-frame clones only, minus some. The repertoire has 160,000 or so clones, approximately 90% of them found once; the top ten carry about 0.73%. Sequenced input: blood. These receptors came from a woman aged 30 to 39 in good health. Each CDR3 is given with its conserved first and last residue. D genes are given only for firm matches. Clone size is stated in some rows and not others, as once, few, many or a class when expanded.

cdr3_aa: CASSSRGSANEKLFF
cdr3_nt: TGTGCCAGTAGTTCTCGGGGGTCGGCTAATGAAAAACTGTTTTTT
j_call: TRBJ1-4
v_call: TRBV19
clone_size: NA
d_call: NA

cdr3_aa: CASSSGVKNYGYTF
cdr3_nt: TGTGCCAGCAGCTCTGGGGTAAAGAACTATGGCTACACCTTC
j_call: TRBJ1-2
v_call: TRBV11-2
clone_size: NA
d_call: NA

cdr3_aa: CASSIVADSGYTF
cdr3_nt: TGTGCCAGTAGTATTGTGGCAGATAGCGGCTACACCTTC
j_call: TRBJ1-2
v_call: TRBV19
clone_size: NA
d_call: NA

cdr3_aa: CASSLTPPGEQFF
cdr3_nt: TGTGCCAGCAGTTTAACCCCCCCGGGCGAGCAGTTCTTC
j_call: TRBJ2-1
v_call: TRBV27
clone_size: NA
d_call: NA

cdr3_aa: CASSPELAGAYNEQFF
cdr3_nt: TGTGCCAGCAGCCCGGAGCTAGCGGGAGCCTACAATGAGCAGTTCTTC
j_call: TRBJ2-1
v_call: TRBV4-2
clone_size: NA
d_call: TRBD2

cdr3_aa: CASSLGTDGFNQPQHF
cdr3_nt: TGCGCCAGCAGCTTGGGGACCGACGGTTTCAATCAGCCCCAGCATTTT
j_call: TRBJ1-5
v_call: TRBV5-1
clone_size: NA
d_call: NA

cdr3_aa: CASSLLGQGGTEAFF
cdr3_nt: TGTGCCAGCAGCTTATTGGGGCAGGGAGGAACTGAAGCTTTCTTT
j_call: TRBJ1-1
v_call: TRBV7-9
clone_size: NA
d_call: NA

cdr3_aa: CATSDPGSTTYNEQFF
cdr3_nt: TGTGCCACCAGTGATCCCGGGAGTACGACCTACAATGAGCAGTTCTTC
j_call: TRBJ2-1
v_call: TRBV24-1
clone_size: NA
d_call: NA

cdr3_aa: CASWTGTRETQYF
cdr3_nt: TGTGCCAGCTGGACCGGGACTAGAGAGACCCAGTACTTC
j_call: TRBJ2-5
v_call: TRBV6-5
clone_size: NA
d_call: TRBD2

cdr3_aa: CASMEGSGFSSYNEQFF
cdr3_nt: TGTGCCAGCATGGAGGGTAGCGGTTTTAGCTCCTACAATGAGCAGTTCTTC
j_call: TRBJ2-1
v_call: TRBV3-1/TRBV3-2
clone_size: NA
d_call: NA

cdr3_aa: CASSEGSSGSGEQFF
cdr3_nt: TGTGCCAGCAGCGAGGGATCTAGCGGGAGTGGTGAGCAGTTCTTC
j_call: TRBJ2-1
v_call: TRBV9
clone_size: NA
d_call: TRBD2

cdr3_aa: CASSQGLAVNPGELFF
cdr3_nt: TGCGCCAGCAGCCAAGGACTAGCGGTCAACCCCGGGGAGCTGTTTTTT
j_call: TRBJ2-2
v_call: TRBV4-1
clone_size: NA
d_call: TRBD2

cdr3_aa: CASSLKAGRTDTQYF
cdr3_nt: TGTGCCAGCAGCTTAAAGGCGGGACGCACAGATACGCAGTATTTT
j_call: TRBJ2-3
v_call: TRBV7-2
clone_size: NA
d_call: NA

cdr3_aa: CASSLKSGAGELFF
cdr3_nt: TGTGCCAGCAGCTTAAAGAGTGGCGCCGGGGAGCTGTTTTTT
j_call: TRBJ2-2
v_call: TRBV7-9
clone_size: many
d_call: NA

cdr3_aa: CASSRREGETQYF
cdr3_nt: TGTGCCAGCAGCCGCAGGGAGGGAGAGACCCAGTACTTC
j_call: TRBJ2-5
v_call: TRBV27
clone_size: NA
d_call: TRBD2

cdr3_aa: CAWRTSGSQGTQYF
cdr3_nt: TGTGCCTGGAGGACTAGCGGGAGCCAGGGGACCCAGTACTTC
j_call: TRBJ2-5
v_call: TRBV30
clone_size: NA
d_call: TRBD2

cdr3_aa: CASSPDITGFQNIQYF
cdr3_nt: TGTGCCAGCTCACCAGACATCACGGGGTTCCAAAACATTCAGTACTTC
j_call: TRBJ2-4
v_call: TRBV18
clone_size: NA
d_call: NA

cdr3_aa: CASSRNGRTNEQFF
cdr3_nt: TGTGCCAGCAGTCGAAACGGGAGAACAAATGAGCAGTTCTTC
j_call: TRBJ2-1
v_call: TRBV2
clone_size: NA
d_call: NA

cdr3_aa: CASRAMKGAEAFF
cdr3_nt: TGTGCCAGCAGAGCGATGAAGGGGGCTGAAGCTTTCTTT
j_call: TRBJ1-1
v_call: TRBV3-1/TRBV3-2
clone_size: once
d_call: NA

cdr3_aa: CARSSAFGKNIQYF
cdr3_nt: TGTGCCAGAAGCAGCGCGTTTGGCAAAAACATTCAGTACTTC
j_call: TRBJ2-4
v_call: TRBV7-3
clone_size: NA
d_call: NA

cdr3_aa: CASSLAKGVTEAFF
cdr3_nt: TGCGCCAGCAGCCTAGCGAAGGGCGTCACTGAAGCTTTCTTT
j_call: TRBJ1-1
v_call: TRBV4-3
clone_size: NA
d_call: NA

cdr3_aa: CASSFERDGTEAFF
cdr3_nt: TGTGCCAGCAGCTTTGAACGGGACGGGACTGAAGCTTTCTTT
j_call: TRBJ1-1
v_call: TRBV6-5
clone_size: once
d_call: NA

cdr3_aa: CAWSVKGRWAYEQYF
cdr3_nt: TGTGCCTGGAGTGTAAAGGGCCGGTGGGCCTACGAGCAGTACTTC
j_call: TRBJ2-7
v_call: TRBV30
clone_size: once
d_call: NA

cdr3_aa: CASSQTAQGRISYEQYF
cdr3_nt: TGTGCCAGCAGCCAAACGGCACAGGGGCGTATCTCCTACGAGCAGTACTTC
j_call: TRBJ2-7
v_call: TRBV3-1/TRBV3-2
clone_size: NA
d_call: TRBD1

cdr3_aa: CASTRGDTEAFF
cdr3_nt: TGTGCCAGCACGAGGGGTGACACTGAAGCTTTCTTT
j_call: TRBJ1-1
v_call: TRBV2
clone_size: NA
d_call: NA

cdr3_aa: CASSWDRGKTQYF
cdr3_nt: TGTGCCAGCAGCTGGGACAGGGGAAAGACCCAGTACTTC
j_call: TRBJ2-5
v_call: TRBV5-4
clone_size: once
d_call: TRBD1

cdr3_aa: CASSLWTSGSYSDTQYF
cdr3_nt: TGTGCCAGCAGCCTATGGACTAGCGGGAGTTACTCAGATACGCAGTATTTT
j_call: TRBJ2-3
v_call: TRBV3-1/TRBV3-2
clone_size: NA
d_call: TRBD2